The T cell receptor beta chain described here comes from a study of T-cell reconstitution after alpha-beta-depleted transplantation in children. Many counts were recorded for this clonotype. V was shortened by 5 bases and J by 6 bases, with 9 bases between the two germline ends. This CDR3 contains 12 residues. The germline V gene has CDR1 SGHRS and CDR2 YFSETQ. The TCRbeta library incorporated unique molecular identifiers. TCRdb used MiXCR to reprocess the PCR reads, holding one entry per CDR3 protein. This sample has approximately 250,000 distinct CDR3 sequences, with 25% found just once. The sequences come from PBMCs, collected before TCRalphabeta/CD19-depleted stem cell transplant. The rearrangement uses TRBV5-1 and TRBJ2-1; D is unresolved. This TCR was recovered from a girl between 2 and 10 years old with Fanconi anemia, due to receive a stem cell transplant. DNA for the CDR3: TGCGCCAGCAGATCTACGTCCAATGAGCAGTTCTTC. It yields the protein CASRSTSNEQFF.